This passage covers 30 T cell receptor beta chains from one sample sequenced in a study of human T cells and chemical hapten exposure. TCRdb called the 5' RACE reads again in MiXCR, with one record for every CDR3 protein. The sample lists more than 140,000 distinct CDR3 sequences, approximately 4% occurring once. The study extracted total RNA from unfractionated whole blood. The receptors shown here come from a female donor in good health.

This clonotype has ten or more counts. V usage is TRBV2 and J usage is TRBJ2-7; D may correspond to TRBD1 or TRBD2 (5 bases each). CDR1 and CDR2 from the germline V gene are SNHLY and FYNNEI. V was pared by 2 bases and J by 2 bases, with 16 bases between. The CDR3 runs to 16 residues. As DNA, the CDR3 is TGTGCCAGCAGTGAATTGGGGACGCTGTCGACCTACGAGCAGTACTTC. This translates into CASSELGTLSTYEQYF.

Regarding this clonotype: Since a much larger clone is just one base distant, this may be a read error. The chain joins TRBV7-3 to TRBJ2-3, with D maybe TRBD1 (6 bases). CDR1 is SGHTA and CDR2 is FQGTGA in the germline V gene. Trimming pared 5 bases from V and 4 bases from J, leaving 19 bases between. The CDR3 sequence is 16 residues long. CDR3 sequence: CASSPNTGCTADTQYF. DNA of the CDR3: TGTGCCAGCAGCCCAAACACAGGGTGCACGGCAGATACGCAGTATTTT.

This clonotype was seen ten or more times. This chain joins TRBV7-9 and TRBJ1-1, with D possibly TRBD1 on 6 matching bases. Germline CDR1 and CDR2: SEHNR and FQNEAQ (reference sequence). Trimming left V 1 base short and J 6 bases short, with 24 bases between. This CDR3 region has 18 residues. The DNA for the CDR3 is TGTGCCAGCAGCTTAGTAGGGGGGAAGGGCTCCCGGACCCCTGAAGCTTTCTTT. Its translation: CASSLVGGKGSRTPEAFF.

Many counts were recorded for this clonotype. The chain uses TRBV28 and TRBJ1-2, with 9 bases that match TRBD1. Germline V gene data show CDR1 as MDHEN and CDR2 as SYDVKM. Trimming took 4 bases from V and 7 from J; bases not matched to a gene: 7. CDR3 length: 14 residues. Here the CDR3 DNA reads TGTGCCAGCAGTTCCACAGGGGGCGCGGGTGGCTACACCTTC. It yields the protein CASSSTGGAGGYTF.

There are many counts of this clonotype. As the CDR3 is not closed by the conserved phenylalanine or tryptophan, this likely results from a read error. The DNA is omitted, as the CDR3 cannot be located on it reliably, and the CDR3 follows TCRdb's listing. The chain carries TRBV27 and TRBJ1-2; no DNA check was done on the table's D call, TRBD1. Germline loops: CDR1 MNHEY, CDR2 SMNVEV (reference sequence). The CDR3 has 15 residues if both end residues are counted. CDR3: CASSLKETGDLSQVT.

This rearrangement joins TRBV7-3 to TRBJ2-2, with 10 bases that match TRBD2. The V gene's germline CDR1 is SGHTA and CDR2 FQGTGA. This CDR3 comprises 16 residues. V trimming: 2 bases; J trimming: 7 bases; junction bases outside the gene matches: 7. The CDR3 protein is CASSLALAGSLGELFF. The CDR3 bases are TGTGCCAGCAGCTTAGCACTAGCGGGGTCTCTCGGGGAGCTGTTTTTT.

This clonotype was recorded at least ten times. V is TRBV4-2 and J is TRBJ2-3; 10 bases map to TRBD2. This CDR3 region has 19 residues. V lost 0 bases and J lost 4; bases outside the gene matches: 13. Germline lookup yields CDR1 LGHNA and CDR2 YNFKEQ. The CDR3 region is CASSQESSSGGARSDTQYF. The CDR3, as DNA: TGTGCCAGCAGCCAAGAAAGTTCGAGCGGGGGGGCTAGGTCAGATACGCAGTATTTT.

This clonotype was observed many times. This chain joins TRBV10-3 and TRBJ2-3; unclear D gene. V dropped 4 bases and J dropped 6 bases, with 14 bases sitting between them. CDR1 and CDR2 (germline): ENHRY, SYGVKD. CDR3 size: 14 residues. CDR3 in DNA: TGTGCCATCAGTGCGCCGGGTCTTTACGATACGCAGTATTTT. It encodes CAISAPGLYDTQYF.

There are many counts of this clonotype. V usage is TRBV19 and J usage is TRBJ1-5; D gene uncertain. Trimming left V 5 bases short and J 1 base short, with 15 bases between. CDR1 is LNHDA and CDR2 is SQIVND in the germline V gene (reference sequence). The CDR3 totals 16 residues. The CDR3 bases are TGTGCCAGTAGTCCGAGCGGACTCTGGAGCAATCAGCCCCAGCATTTT. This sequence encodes CASSPSGLWSNQPQHF.

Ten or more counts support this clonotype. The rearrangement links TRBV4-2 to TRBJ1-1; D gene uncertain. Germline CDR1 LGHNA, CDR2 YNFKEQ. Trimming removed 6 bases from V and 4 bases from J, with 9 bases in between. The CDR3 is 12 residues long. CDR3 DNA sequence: TGTGCCAGCAGTAAACAGATCACTGAAGCTTTCTTT. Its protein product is CASSKQITEAFF.

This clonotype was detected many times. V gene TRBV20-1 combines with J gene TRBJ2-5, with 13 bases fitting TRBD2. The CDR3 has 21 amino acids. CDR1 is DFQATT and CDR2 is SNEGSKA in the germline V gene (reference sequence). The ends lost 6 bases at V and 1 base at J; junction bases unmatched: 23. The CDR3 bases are TGCAGTGCCCCTCTAACTCTCAGGACTAGCGGGGGAGCCGAAACCCAAGAGACCCAGTACTTC. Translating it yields CSAPLTLRTSGGAETQETQYF.

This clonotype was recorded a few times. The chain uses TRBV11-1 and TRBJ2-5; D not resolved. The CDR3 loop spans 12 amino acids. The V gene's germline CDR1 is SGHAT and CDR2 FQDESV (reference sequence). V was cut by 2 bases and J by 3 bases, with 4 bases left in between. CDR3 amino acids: CASSLHEETQYF. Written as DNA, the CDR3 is TGTGCCAGCAGCTTACACGAAGAGACCCAGTACTTC.

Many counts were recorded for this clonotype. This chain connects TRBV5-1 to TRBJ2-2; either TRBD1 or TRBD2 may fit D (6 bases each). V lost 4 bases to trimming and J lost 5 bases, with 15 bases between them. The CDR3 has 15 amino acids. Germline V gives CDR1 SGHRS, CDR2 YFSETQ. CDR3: CASSAEGEVTGELFF. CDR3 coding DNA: TGCGCCAGCAGCGCGGAGGGGGAAGTGACCGGGGAGCTGTTTTTT.

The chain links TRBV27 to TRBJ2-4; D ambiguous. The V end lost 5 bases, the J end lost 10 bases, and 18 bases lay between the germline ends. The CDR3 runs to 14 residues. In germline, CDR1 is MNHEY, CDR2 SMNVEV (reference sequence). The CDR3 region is CASSPRANSPIQYF. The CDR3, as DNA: TGTGCCAGCAGTCCCCGAGCTAACAGCCCAATTCAGTACTTC.

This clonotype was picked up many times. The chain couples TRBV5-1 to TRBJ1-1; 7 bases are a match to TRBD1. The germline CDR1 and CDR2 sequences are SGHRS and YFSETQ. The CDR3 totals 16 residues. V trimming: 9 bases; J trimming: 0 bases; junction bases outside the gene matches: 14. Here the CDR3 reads CATKFPGQTMNTEAFF. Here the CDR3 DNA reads TGCGCCACCAAGTTCCCGGGACAGACCATGAACACTGAAGCTTTCTTT.

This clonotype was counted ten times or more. The CDR3 sequence is CASRYRLAGGSEAFF. Written as DNA, the CDR3 is TGTGCCAGCAGGTATCGGTTGGCAGGGGGATCTGAAGCTTTCTTT. J is TRBJ1-1 and V is TRBV7-2; 7 nucleotides match TRBD1. There are 15 residues in the CDR3. The ends lost 6 bases at V and 6 bases at J; junction bases unmatched: 13. CDR1 and CDR2 (germline): SGHTA, FQGNSA.

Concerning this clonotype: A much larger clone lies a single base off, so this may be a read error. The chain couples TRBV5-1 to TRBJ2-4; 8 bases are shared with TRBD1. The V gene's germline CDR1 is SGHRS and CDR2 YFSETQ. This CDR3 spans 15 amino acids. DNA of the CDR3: TGCGCCAGCAGCTTGATGACAGGGGCCAAAAACATGCAGTACTTC. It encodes CASSLMTGAKNMQYF.

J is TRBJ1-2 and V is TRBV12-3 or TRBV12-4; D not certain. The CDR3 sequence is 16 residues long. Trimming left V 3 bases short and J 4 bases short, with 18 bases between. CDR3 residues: CASSFLSDGRFYGYTF. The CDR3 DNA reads TGTGCCAGCAGTTTCCTCTCGGACGGACGTTTCTATGGCTACACCTTC.

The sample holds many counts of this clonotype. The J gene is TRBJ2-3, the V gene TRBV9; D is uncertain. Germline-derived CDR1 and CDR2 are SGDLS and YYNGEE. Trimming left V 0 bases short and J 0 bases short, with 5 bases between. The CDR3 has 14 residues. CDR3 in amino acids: CASSVGGSTDTQYF. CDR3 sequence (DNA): TGTGCCAGCAGCGTAGGAGGAAGCACAGATACGCAGTATTTT.

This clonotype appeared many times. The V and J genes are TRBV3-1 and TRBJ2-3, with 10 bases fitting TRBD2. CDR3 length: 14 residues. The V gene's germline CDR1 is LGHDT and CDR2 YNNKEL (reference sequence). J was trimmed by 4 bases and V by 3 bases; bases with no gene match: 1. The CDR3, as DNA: TGTGCCAGCAGCCACCTAGCGGGGGCAGATACGCAGTATTTT. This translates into CASSHLAGADTQYF.

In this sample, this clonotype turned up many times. The CDR3 nucleotides are TGTGCCAGCAGCCAAGATTTCCGAGGACATACTGAAGCTTTCTTT. It codes for CASSQDFRGHTEAFF. This chain joins TRBV4-2 and TRBJ1-1, with D perhaps TRBD1 (5 bases). Germline loops: CDR1 LGHNA, CDR2 YNFKEQ. V lost 0 bases, J lost 5 bases, and 13 bases lay in between. This CDR3 comprises 15 residues.

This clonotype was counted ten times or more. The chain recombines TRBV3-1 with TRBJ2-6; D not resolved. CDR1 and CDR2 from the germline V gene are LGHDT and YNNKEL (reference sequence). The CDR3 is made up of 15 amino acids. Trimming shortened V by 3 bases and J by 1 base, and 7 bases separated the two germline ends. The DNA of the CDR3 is TGTGCCAGCAGCCATCAAGGGTCTGGGGCCAACGTCCTGACTTTC. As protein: CASSHQGSGANVLTF.

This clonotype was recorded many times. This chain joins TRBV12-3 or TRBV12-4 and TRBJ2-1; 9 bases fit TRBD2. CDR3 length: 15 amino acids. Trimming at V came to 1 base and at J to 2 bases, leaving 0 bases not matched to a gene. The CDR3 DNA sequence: TGTGCCAGCAGTTTAGGGACTAGCGCCTACAATGAGCAGTTCTTC. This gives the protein CASSLGTSAYNEQFF.

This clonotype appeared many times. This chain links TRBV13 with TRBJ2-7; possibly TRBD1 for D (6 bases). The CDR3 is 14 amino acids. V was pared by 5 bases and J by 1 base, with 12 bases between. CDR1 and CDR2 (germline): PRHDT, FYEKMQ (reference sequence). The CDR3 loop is CASSMAGASYEQYF. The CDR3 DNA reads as TGTGCCAGCAGCATGGCAGGGGCATCCTACGAGCAGTACTTC.

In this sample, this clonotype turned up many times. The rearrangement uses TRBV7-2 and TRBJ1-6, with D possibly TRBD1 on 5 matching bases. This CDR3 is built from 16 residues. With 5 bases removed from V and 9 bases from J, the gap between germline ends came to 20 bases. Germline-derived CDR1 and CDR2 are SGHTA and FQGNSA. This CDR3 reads CASSIESGTGGSPLHF. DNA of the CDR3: TGTGCCAGCAGCATAGAATCCGGGACGGGAGGTTCACCCCTCCACTTT. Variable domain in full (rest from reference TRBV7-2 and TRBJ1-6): GAGVSQSPSNKVTEKGKDVELRCDPISGHTALYWYRQSLGQGLEFLIYFQGNSAPDKSGLPSDRFSAERTGGSVSTLTIQRTQQEDSAVYLCASSIESGTGGSPLHFGNGTRLTVT.

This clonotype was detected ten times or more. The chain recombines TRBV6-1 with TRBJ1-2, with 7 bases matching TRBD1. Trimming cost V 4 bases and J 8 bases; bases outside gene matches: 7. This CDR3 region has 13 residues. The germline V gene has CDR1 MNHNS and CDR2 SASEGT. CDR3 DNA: TGTGCCAGCAGTGGGGACAGAGCGGAAGGCTACACCTTC. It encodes CASSGDRAEGYTF.

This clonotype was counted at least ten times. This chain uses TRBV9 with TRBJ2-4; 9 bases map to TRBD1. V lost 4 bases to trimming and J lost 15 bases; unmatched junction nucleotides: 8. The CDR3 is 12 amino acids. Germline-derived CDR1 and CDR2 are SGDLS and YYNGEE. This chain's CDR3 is CASSPRTGDMYF. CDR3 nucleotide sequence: TGTGCCAGCAGCCCCCGGACAGGGGATATGTACTTC.

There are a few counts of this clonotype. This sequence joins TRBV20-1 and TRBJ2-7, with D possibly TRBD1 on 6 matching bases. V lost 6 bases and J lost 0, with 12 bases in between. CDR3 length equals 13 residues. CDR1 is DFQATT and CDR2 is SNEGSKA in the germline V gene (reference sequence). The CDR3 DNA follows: TGCAGTGCCACCCCAGGGGCCTCCTACGAGCAGTACTTC. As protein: CSATPGASYEQYF.

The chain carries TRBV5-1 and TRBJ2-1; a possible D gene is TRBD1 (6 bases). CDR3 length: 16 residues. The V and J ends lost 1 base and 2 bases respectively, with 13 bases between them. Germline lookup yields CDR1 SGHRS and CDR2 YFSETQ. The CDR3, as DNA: TGCGCCAGCAGCTTGCTGACAGGCCTCCCCTACAATGAGCAGTTCTTC. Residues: CASSLLTGLPYNEQFF.

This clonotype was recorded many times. The CDR3 here is CASSVAPLAGGTDTQYF. The CDR3 DNA sequence: TGTGCCAGCAGCGTAGCCCCTCTAGCGGGGGGCACAGATACGCAGTATTTT. V gene TRBV9 combines with J gene TRBJ2-3; the match to TRBD2 covers 10 bases. Trimming removed 0 bases from V and 1 base from J; junction bases left unmatched: 5. The CDR3 covers 17 residues. Per germline, CDR1 SGDLS and CDR2 YYNGEE.